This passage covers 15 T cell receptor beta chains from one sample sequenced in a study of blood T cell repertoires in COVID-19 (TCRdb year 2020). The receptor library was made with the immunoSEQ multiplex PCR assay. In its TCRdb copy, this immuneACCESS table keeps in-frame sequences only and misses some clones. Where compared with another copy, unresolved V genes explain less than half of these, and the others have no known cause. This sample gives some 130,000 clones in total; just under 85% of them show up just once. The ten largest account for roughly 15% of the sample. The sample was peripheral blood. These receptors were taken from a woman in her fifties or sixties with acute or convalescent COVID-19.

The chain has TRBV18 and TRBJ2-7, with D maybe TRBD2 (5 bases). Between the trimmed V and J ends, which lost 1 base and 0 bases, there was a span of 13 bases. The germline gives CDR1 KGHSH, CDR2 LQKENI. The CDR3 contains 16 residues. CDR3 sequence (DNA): TGTGCCAGCTCACCACAAAGTTTAGGACTCTCCTACGAGCAGTACTTC. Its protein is CASSPQSLGLSYEQYF.

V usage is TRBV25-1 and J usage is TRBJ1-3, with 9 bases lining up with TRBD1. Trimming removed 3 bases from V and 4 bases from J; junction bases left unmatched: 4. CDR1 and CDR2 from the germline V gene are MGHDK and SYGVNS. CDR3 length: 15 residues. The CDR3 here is CASSETGGPGNTIYF. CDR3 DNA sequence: TGTGCCAGCAGTGAGACAGGGGGACCGGGAAACACCATATATTTT.

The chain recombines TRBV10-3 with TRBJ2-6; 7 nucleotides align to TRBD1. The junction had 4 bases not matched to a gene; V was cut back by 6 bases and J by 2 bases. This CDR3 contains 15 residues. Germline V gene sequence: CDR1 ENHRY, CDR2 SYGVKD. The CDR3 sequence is CAIRNRGTGANVLTF. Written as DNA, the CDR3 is TGTGCCATCAGGAACAGGGGAACTGGGGCCAACGTCCTGACTTTC.

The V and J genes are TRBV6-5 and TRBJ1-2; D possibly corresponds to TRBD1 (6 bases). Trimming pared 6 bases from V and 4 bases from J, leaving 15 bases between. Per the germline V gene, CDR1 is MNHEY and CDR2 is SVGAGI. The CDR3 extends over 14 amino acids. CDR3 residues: CASSPGQRSYGYTF. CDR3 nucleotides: TGTGCCAGCAGCCCCGGACAGAGATCCTATGGCTACACCTTC.

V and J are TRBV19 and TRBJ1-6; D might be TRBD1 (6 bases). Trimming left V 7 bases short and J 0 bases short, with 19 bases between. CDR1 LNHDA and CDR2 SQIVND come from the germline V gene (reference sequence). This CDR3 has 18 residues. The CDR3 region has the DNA TGTGCCAGTACCTTACACAGGGCAACGAGCTCCTATAATTCACCCCTCCACTTT. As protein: CASTLHRATSSYNSPLHF. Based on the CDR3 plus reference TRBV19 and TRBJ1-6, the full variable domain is DGGITQSPKYLFRKEGQNVTLSCEQNLNHDAMYWYRQDPGQGLRLIYYSQIVNDFQKGDIAEGYSVSREKKESFPLTVTSAQKNPTAFYLCASTLHRATSSYNSPLHFGNGTRLTVT.

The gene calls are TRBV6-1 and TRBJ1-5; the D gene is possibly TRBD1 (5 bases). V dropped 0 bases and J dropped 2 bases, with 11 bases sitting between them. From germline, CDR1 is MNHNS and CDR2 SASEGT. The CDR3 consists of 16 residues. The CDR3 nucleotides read TGTGCCAGCAGTGAAGCGACCGGGGGAGGCAATCAGCCCCAGCATTTT. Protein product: CASSEATGGGNQPQHF.

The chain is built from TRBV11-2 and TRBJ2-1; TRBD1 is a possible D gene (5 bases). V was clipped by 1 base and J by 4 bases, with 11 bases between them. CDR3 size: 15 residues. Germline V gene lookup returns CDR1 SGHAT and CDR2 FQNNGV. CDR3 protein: CASSLVRVTYNEQFF. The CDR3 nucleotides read TGTGCCAGCAGCTTAGTCAGGGTTACGTACAATGAGCAGTTCTTC.

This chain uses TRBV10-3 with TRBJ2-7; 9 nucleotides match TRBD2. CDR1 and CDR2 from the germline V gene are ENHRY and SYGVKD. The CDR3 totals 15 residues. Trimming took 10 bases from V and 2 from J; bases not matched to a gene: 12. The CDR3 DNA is TGTGCCACCCAGACCCAGCGGGGGGATCCCTACGAGCAGTACTTC. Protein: CATQTQRGDPYEQYF.

The CDR3, as DNA: TGTGCCAGCAGCTTTAGAGGTGGGTTCGAGGAAAAACTGTTTTTT. This encodes CASSFRGGFEEKLFF. The chain has TRBV7-9 and TRBJ1-4; D unclear. Germline values: CDR1 SEHNR, CDR2 FQNEAQ (reference sequence). The CDR3 totals 15 residues. Trimming left V 3 bases short and J 8 bases short, with 16 bases between.

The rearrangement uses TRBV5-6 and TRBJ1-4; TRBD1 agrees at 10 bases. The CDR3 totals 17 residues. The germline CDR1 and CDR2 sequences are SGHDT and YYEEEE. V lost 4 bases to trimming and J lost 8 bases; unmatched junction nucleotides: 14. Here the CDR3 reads CASSRTLTGGLGEKLFF. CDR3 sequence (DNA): TGTGCCAGCAGCCGCACCCTGACAGGGGGCTTAGGGGAAAAACTGTTTTTT.

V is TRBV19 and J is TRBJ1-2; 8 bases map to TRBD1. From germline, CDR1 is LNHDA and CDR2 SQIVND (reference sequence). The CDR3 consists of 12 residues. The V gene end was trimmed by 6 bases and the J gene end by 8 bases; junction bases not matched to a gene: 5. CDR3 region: CASRDREGGYTF. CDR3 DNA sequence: TGTGCCAGTAGGGACAGGGAAGGCGGCTACACCTTC.

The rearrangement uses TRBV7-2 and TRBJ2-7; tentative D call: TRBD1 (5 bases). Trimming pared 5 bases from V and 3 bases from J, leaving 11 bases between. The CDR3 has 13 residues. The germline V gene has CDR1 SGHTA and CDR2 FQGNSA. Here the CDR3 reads CASSPQQGYEQYF. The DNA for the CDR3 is TGTGCCAGCAGCCCTCAGCAGGGCTACGAGCAGTACTTC.

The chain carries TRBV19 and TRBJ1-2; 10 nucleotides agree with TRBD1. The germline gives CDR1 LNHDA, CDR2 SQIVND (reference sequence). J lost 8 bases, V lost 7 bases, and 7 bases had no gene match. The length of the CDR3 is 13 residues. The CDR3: CASTIGQGEGYTF. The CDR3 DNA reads TGTGCCAGTACCATCGGACAGGGGGAGGGCTACACCTTC.

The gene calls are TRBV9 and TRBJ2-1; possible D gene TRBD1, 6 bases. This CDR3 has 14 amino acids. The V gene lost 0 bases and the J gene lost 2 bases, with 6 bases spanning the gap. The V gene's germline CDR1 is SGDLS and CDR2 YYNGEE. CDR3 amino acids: CASSVGDTYNEQFF. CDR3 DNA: TGTGCCAGCAGCGTAGGGGACACCTACAATGAGCAGTTCTTC.

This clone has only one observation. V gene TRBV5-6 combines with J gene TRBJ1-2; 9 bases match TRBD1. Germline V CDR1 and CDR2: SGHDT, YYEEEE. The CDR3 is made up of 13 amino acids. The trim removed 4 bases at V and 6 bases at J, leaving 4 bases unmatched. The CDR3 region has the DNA TGTGCCAGCAGCGATACAGGGGGCAATGGCTACACCTTC. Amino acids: CASSDTGGNGYTF.